The rows below give T cell receptor beta chains drawn from one sample of a study of blood T cells in healthy people across ages. One entry per CDR3 protein, called by TCRdb with MiXCR from the 5' RACE reads. The sample lists approximately 1.5 million distinct CDR3 sequences, roughly 30% occurring once. Sequenced material: blood. The receptors here all came from a young woman in good health. Each CDR3 is given with its conserved first and last residue. D genes are given only for firm matches. Not all rows give a size; the values are once, few, many and, for expanded clones, a class.

V	J	size	D	CDR3	DNA
TRBV20-1	TRBJ1-1	-	-	CSAEDSQNTEAFF	TGCAGTGCTGAGGACAGCCAAAACACTGAAGCTTTCTTT
TRBV4-1	TRBJ2-5	few	-	CASSQEGGAPTQYF	TGCGCCAGCAGCCAAGAAGGTGGGGCCCCGACCCAGTACTTC
TRBV5-1	TRBJ2-5	-	TRBD1	CASSLGQANYQETQYF	TGCGCCAGCAGCTTAGGACAGGCGAACTACCAAGAGACCCAGTACTTC
TRBV12-3/TRBV12-4	TRBJ2-1	-	TRBD2	CASSWTSGSSEQFF	TGTGCCAGCAGTTGGACTAGCGGGAGTAGTGAGCAGTTCTTC
TRBV29-1	TRBJ1-1	few	-	CSVVSRMNTEAFF	TGCAGCGTTGTAAGCCGTATGAACACTGAAGCTTTCTTT
TRBV27	TRBJ2-3	-	-	CASSPRMVWADTQYF	TGTGCCAGCAGTCCCCGGATGGTTTGGGCAGATACGCAGTATTTT
TRBV6-1	TRBJ1-5	-	-	CASSETRESNQPQHF	TGTGCCAGCAGTGAGACCCGGGAGAGCAATCAGCCCCAGCATTTT
TRBV7-9	TRBJ1-6	-	-	CASSPPVNSPLHF	TGTGCCAGCAGCCCCCCGGTTAATTCACCCCTCCACTTT
TRBV12-3/TRBV12-4	TRBJ1-6	-	TRBD1	CASSPHRGNSPLHF	TGTGCCAGCAGTCCCCACAGGGGGAATTCACCCCTCCACTTT
TRBV20-1	TRBJ1-2	-	-	CSAQPEDRSNYGYTF	TGCAGTGCCCAACCGGAAGACAGGTCGAACTATGGCTACACCTTC
TRBV5-1	TRBJ2-3	-	TRBD2	CASSSPAGISTDTPYF	TGCGCCAGCAGCTCGCCAGCGGGGATTAGCACAGATACGCCGTATTTT
TRBV27	TRBJ1-6	few	TRBD1	CASSTTGGSPLHF	TGTGCCAGCAGTACAACAGGGGGTTCACCCCTCCACTTT
TRBV7-3	TRBJ1-6	-	TRBD1	CASRFRGLSSYNSPLHF	TGTGCCAGCAGATTCAGGGGGTTGAGCTCCTATAATTCACCCCTCCACTTT
TRBV9	TRBJ2-3	-	-	CASSVEEGHTTDTQYF	TGTGCCAGCAGCGTAGAGGAAGGCCACACCACAGATACGCAGTATTTT
TRBV11-2	TRBJ2-5	-	-	CASNSDYEQETQYF	TGTGCCAGCAACTCGGACTACGAACAAGAGACCCAGTACTTC
TRBV28	TRBJ2-7	-	-	CASSLLGAVLLYEQYF	TGTGCCAGCAGTTTACTAGGGGCAGTTCTACTCTACGAGCAGTACTTC
TRBV2	TRBJ1-2	-	-	CASSEASRGGYTF	TGTGCCAGCAGTGAAGCCTCCCGAGGTGGCTACACCTTC
TRBV11-3	TRBJ2-1	-	-	CASSHTAADEQFF	TGTGCCAGCAGCCACACCGCTGCGGATGAGCAGTTCTTC
TRBV27	TRBJ1-2	-	TRBD1	CASSLRPRQGNYGYTF	TGTGCCAGCAGTTTAAGGCCGAGACAGGGGAACTATGGCTACACCTTC
TRBV4-1	TRBJ1-2	-	-	CASSQVGGPSGYGYTF	TGCGCCAGCAGCCAAGTAGGGGGGCCGTCCGGCTATGGCTACACCTTC
TRBV7-2	TRBJ1-5	few	-	CASSEIYSNQPQHF	TGTGCCAGCAGCGAGATTTATAGCAATCAGCCCCAGCATTTT
TRBV27	TRBJ1-6	-	TRBD1	CASRQGAVSYNTPLHF	TGTGCCAGCAGACAGGGGGCGGTATCCTATAATACACCCCTCCACTTT
TRBV7-9	TRBJ2-5	once	TRBD2	CTSSNLHAAGPETQYF	TGTACCAGCAGTAACCTTCATGCAGCGGGGCCAGAGACCCAGTACTTC
TRBV20-1	TRBJ2-5	few	TRBD1	CSATRDRVSGTQYF	TGCAGTGCAACCCGGGACAGGGTCTCCGGGACCCAGTACTTC
TRBV7-7	TRBJ2-1	-	-	CASSLVGRQRRPNEQFF	TGTGCCAGCAGCTTAGTAGGGAGGCAAAGGAGACCCAATGAGCAGTTCTTC
TRBV27	TRBJ2-7	few	-	CASGYNGYEQYF	TGTGCCAGCGGATACAACGGCTACGAGCAGTACTTC
TRBV27	TRBJ2-5	-	-	CASSTMGPASGEQYF	TGTGCCAGCAGTACAATGGGACCGGCCAGTGGGGAGCAGTACTTC
TRBV6-1	TRBJ1-3	-	-	CASREADTIYF	TGTGCCAGCAGGGAGGCGGACACCATATATTTT
TRBV18	TRBJ2-2	-	-	CASSPLGQYTGELFF	TGTGCCAGCTCACCATTGGGCCAGTACACCGGGGAGCTGTTTTTT
TRBV6-2/TRBV6-3	TRBJ1-5	-	-	CASSYTGTAYNQPQHF	TGTGCCAGCAGTTACACCGGGACGGCATACAATCAGCCCCAGCATTTT
TRBV20-1	TRBJ1-5	-	-	CSAKHTHSNQPQHF	TGCAGTGCTAAACATACTCATAGCAATCAGCCCCAGCATTTT
TRBV6-6	TRBJ2-5	few	TRBD2	CASRWRGAGEQYF	TGTGCCAGCAGGTGGCGGGGGGCCGGGGAGCAGTACTTC
TRBV4-1	TRBJ2-7	-	TRBD1	CASGPGQESSYEQYF	TGCGCCAGCGGCCCGGGACAGGAGAGCTCCTACGAGCAGTACTTC
TRBV29-1	TRBJ2-5	many	-	CSAKRGIQETQYF	TGCAGCGCCAAGAGGGGGATCCAAGAGACCCAGTACTTC
TRBV11-1	TRBJ2-5	-	-	CASKGVGGLQETQYF	TGTGCCAGCAAAGGAGTGGGAGGACTCCAAGAGACCCAGTACTTC
TRBV27	TRBJ2-7	-	-	CASRIQGKSSYEQYF	TGTGCCAGCAGAATACAGGGTAAGAGCTCCTACGAGCAGTACTTC
TRBV13	TRBJ2-1	-	TRBD2	CASSSTSARTSGGNEQFF	TGTGCCAGCAGCTCAACCTCAGCACGGACTAGCGGGGGGAATGAGCAGTTCTTC
TRBV4-2	TRBJ2-1	-	-	CASSQEGPISSYNEQFF	TGTGCCAGCAGCCAAGAGGGGCCCATAAGCTCCTACAATGAGCAGTTCTTC
TRBV20-1	TRBJ2-3	-	-	CSAGQAKDTQYF	TGCAGTGCGGGGCAGGCAAAAGATACGCAGTATTTT
TRBV18	TRBJ2-3	-	TRBD2	CASSPTSGNGDTQYF	TGTGCCAGCTCTCCGACTAGCGGGAACGGAGATACGCAGTATTTT
TRBV4-1	TRBJ1-1	few	-	CASSTNTAYTEAFF	TGCGCCAGCAGCACAAATACAGCCTACACTGAAGCTTTCTTT
TRBV18	TRBJ2-7	-	TRBD2	CASSPLPGGRSYEQYF	TGTGCCAGCTCACCCCTGCCGGGGGGGCGCTCCTACGAGCAGTACTTC
TRBV5-1	TRBJ2-5	few	TRBD2	CASSSTSGSVETQYF	TGCGCCAGCAGCTCGACTAGCGGGAGCGTTGAGACCCAGTACTTC
TRBV3-1	TRBJ2-1	few	-	CASSLIGQNQFF	TGTGCCAGCAGCCTTATAGGGCAAAATCAGTTCTTC
TRBV4-1	TRBJ1-2	-	TRBD1	CASSQDSRGGSDYGYTF	TGCGCCAGCAGCCAAGATAGTCGAGGGGGCAGTGACTATGGCTACACCTTC
TRBV4-1	TRBJ2-7	-	-	CASSQLYSGREQYF	TGCGCCAGCAGCCAACTATACTCTGGCCGCGAGCAGTACTTC
TRBV25-1	TRBJ1-1	-	-	CASRPIGADTEAFF	TGTGCCAGCCGCCCAATAGGCGCTGACACTGAAGCTTTCTTT
TRBV5-6	TRBJ1-4	-	-	CASSSGLGTQELFF	TGTGCCAGCAGCTCTGGACTGGGGACCCAGGAACTGTTTTTT
TRBV18	TRBJ2-7	-	-	CASSPQDHEQYF	TGTGCCAGCTCACCACAGGACCACGAGCAGTACTTC
TRBV3-1	TRBJ1-1	-	TRBD1	CASSQTGQGSAAFF	TGTGCCAGCAGCCAAACGGGACAGGGCTCCGCAGCTTTCTTT
TRBV20-1	TRBJ1-6	-	-	CSAKEGAPLHF	TGCAGTGCTAAAGAGGGTGCACCCCTCCACTTT
TRBV20-1	TRBJ1-2	few	-	CSATLGMDYGYTF	TGCAGTGCTACCCTTGGAATGGACTATGGCTACACCTTC
TRBV29-1	TRBJ2-1	many	-	CSVDQGVHEQFF	TGCAGCGTTGACCAGGGCGTCCATGAGCAGTTCTTC
TRBV27	TRBJ1-4	-	TRBD1	CASSPVGKGAGEKLFF	TGTGCCAGCAGTCCCGTTGGGAAGGGGGCCGGTGAAAAACTGTTTTTT
TRBV27	TRBJ1-6	few	-	CASLAKGAVRSPLHF	TGTGCCAGTCTAGCTAAGGGCGCGGTAAGATCACCCCTCCACTTT
TRBV12-3/TRBV12-4	TRBJ2-3	many	TRBD1	CASSPRQGRTDTQYF	TGTGCCAGCAGCCCGAGACAGGGACGCACAGATACGCAGTATTTT
TRBV13	TRBJ2-3	-	-	CASSSLAGLASTDTQYF	TGTGCCAGCAGCTCTTTAGCTGGGTTGGCTAGCACAGATACGCAGTATTTT
TRBV4-2	TRBJ2-1	few	TRBD2	CASSQEGRGGSNEQFF	TGTGCCAGCAGCCAAGAGGGGCGGGGGGGTTCAAATGAGCAGTTCTTC
TRBV6-2/TRBV6-3	TRBJ2-4	few	TRBD1	CASSPGQGINIQYF	TGTGCCAGCAGTCCGGGACAGGGGATAAACATTCAGTACTTC